The 11 T cell receptor beta chains below were found in one sample sequenced in a study of shared clonotypes between healthy human individuals. TCRdb keeps only in-frame clones here, not all; method: immunoSEQ multiplex PCR. This table holds millions of clones, 85% to 95% found once. Input material: naive CD4+ T cells from PBMCs. Subset given: CD45RA+ positively selected. These receptors were taken from a man between 18 and 29 years old in good health. Some clones in this sample may be carry-over from other donors' samples.

V usage is TRBV5-5 and J usage is TRBJ1-5; no firm D call. Germline V lookup: CDR1 SGHKS, CDR2 YYEKEE (reference sequence). The CDR3 is 14 amino acids. Trimming left V 4 bases short and J 5 bases short, with 13 bases between. CDR3 sequence reads: CASSNQPGDQPQHF. The DNA for the CDR3 is TGTGCCAGCAGCAACCAACCCGGCGATCAGCCCCAGCATTTT.

V usage is TRBV4-2 and J usage is TRBJ1-1, with 10 positions matching TRBD1. V lost 4 bases, J lost 6 bases, and 11 bases stayed unmatched. Germline V lookup: CDR1 LGHNA, CDR2 YNFKEQ. The CDR3 extends over 16 amino acids. This CDR3 is CASSRAGTGVLAEAFF. In nucleotides, the CDR3 is TGTGCCAGCAGCCGAGCCGGGACAGGGGTTTTGGCTGAAGCTTTCTTT.

The chain is built from TRBV5-6 and TRBJ2-1, with 7 positions matching TRBD2. Germline V CDR1 and CDR2: SGHDT, YYEEEE. The CDR3 is 13 amino acids. V dropped 2 bases and J dropped 9; count of bases not matched to a gene: 5. For the CDR3, the DNA is TGTGCCAGCAGCTTTGGCGGGAGTGGTGAGCAGTTCTTC. It encodes CASSFGGSGEQFF.

This chain uses TRBV5-5 with TRBJ2-7, with 8 bases lining up with TRBD2. The ends lost 5 bases at V and 2 bases at J; junction bases unmatched: 9. The CDR3 loop spans 15 amino acids. The germline CDR1 and CDR2 sequences are SGHKS and YYEKEE (reference sequence). The CDR3 protein is CASSLSVAGTYEQYF. The DNA for the CDR3 is TGTGCCAGCAGTCTCTCGGTAGCGGGGACCTACGAGCAGTACTTC. Using reference TRBV5-5 and TRBJ2-7 for the parts outside the CDR3, the full variable domain is DAGVTQSPTHLIKTRGQQVTLRCSPISGHKSVSWYQQVLGQGPQFIFQYYEKEERGRGNFPDRFSARQFPNYSSELNVNALLLGDSALYLCASSLSVAGTYEQYFGPGTRLTVT.

CDR3 DNA: TGTGCCACCAGCAGTCGTGCCAACACCGGGGAGCTGTTTTTT. Translation: CATSSRANTGELFF. The rearrangement uses TRBV15 and TRBJ2-2; D not certain. CDR3 size: 14 residues. Between the trimmed V and J ends, which lost 3 bases and 2 bases, there was a span of 7 bases. Germline V gives CDR1 LNHNV, CDR2 YYDKDF (reference sequence).

The V gene is TRBV10-3, the J gene TRBJ2-5, with D hard to call. Trimming pared 4 bases from V and 4 bases from J, leaving 10 bases between. The CDR3 loop spans 13 amino acids. Germline V lookup: CDR1 ENHRY, CDR2 SYGVKD. CDR3 amino acids: CAISGSVRETQYF. CDR3 sequence (DNA): TGTGCCATCAGTGGATCGGTTAGAGAGACCCAGTACTTC.

This clone was detected only a few times. Other nucleotide sequences from this sample produce the same CDR3. The gene calls are TRBV28 and TRBJ1-2; TRBD1 aligns across 7 bases. From germline, CDR1 is MDHEN and CDR2 SYDVKM. This CDR3 has 13 amino acids. With V trimmed by 5 bases and J by 4 bases, 4 bases remained unmatched. This CDR3 reads CASSLGTVYGYTF. CDR3 nucleotide sequence: TGTGCCAGCAGTCTCGGGACAGTCTATGGCTACACCTTC.

A word on this clone: Within the sample, other DNA sequences also encode this same CDR3. V usage is TRBV19 and J usage is TRBJ1-5; possibly TRBD1 for D (5 bases). Deletions cut 3 bases from V and 1 base from J, with 7 bases between. CDR1 LNHDA and CDR2 SQIVND come from the germline V gene (reference sequence). The CDR3 has 14 residues. As DNA, the CDR3 is TGTGCCAGTAGTATTGGGGGGAGCAATCAGCCCCAGCATTTT. Protein: CASSIGGSNQPQHF.

V and J are TRBV5-8 and TRBJ1-5; D gene ambiguous. V lost 5 bases and J lost 0, with 18 bases in between. The CDR3 runs to 17 residues. Germline CDR1 is SGHTS and CDR2 is YDEGEE. CDR3 residues: CASRNRPGRYSNQPQHF. In DNA, the CDR3 is TGTGCCAGCAGGAATAGGCCAGGCCGCTATAGCAATCAGCCCCAGCATTTT.

CDR3 in DNA: TGTGCCAGCTCACCAATGGGGATCGGCGAGCAGTACTTC. Translated, it gives CASSPMGIGEQYF. The chain has TRBV18 and TRBJ2-7; no clear D. The CDR3 sequence is 13 residues long. Trimming took 2 bases from V and 6 from J, leaving 11 bases between them. Germline V gives CDR1 KGHSH, CDR2 LQKENI.

This clone has only one observation. The chain links TRBV18 to TRBJ1-6; D is ambiguous. The CDR3 is 12 residues long. V lost 1 base, J lost 7 bases, and 2 bases lay in between. Looked up from germline, CDR1 is KGHSH and CDR2 is LQKENI. The CDR3 spells CASSPRNSPLHF. The CDR3 nucleotides are TGTGCCAGCTCACCACGAAATTCACCCCTCCACTTT.